This TCR beta chain was obtained from a study of T cell responses to AZD1222 COVID-19 vaccine. Whole-study findings and limits: A mostly white British donor set with more females was recruited, and clonal diversity was possibly underestimated. Nearly half of unique spike-specific TCRs reportedly avoided B.1.351 and B.1.1.7 mutated regions.

Details on this clone: Its antigen is not known.

The J segment lost 5 bases and the V segment lost 6 bases, leaving 7 bases of the junction unmatched. In germline, CDR1 is SNHLY, CDR2 FYNNEI. This CDR3 region has 14 residues. TCRdb's copy holds only in-frame clones and misses some; the assay was immunoSEQ multiplex PCR. The sample has some 70,000 clones; 80% are singletons. Analysis merged second doses at about 4 or about 12 weeks. The receptor was isolated from an adult who received the AZD1222 COVID-19 vaccine. Sequenced here: peripheral blood, sampled 28 days after the second AZD1222 dose. This sequence joins TRBV2 and TRBJ2-5; 9 bases align to TRBD1. The chain's CDR3 is CASSTGTGYETQYF. In DNA form, the CDR3 reads TGTGCCAGCAGCACCGGGACAGGGTATGAGACCCAGTACTTC.